These 2 T cell receptor beta chains were sequenced from one sample in a study of technical replicates of blood from a few donors. Profiling relied on immunoSEQ multiplex PCR, and the TCRdb table lists in-frame clones only, not all of them. This sample carries about 70,000 clones, around 86% of them seen once, and the ten largest clones take roughly 5%. Source material: PBMCs. These receptors originate from a human donor in good health. Some clones in this sample may be carry-over from other donors' samples.

The rearrangement uses TRBV7-9 and TRBJ2-3, with 10 positions matching TRBD2. Germline assignment: CDR1 SEHNR and CDR2 FQNEAQ (reference sequence). V lost 5 bases, J lost 5 bases, and 10 bases stayed unmatched. This CDR3 contains 16 residues. The CDR3 DNA follows: TGTGCCAGCAGCCAAGCGAGCGGGAGGGCCGTAGATACGCAGTATTTT. Its protein is CASSQASGRAVDTQYF.

This clone was seen a handful of times. The chain combines TRBV11-3 with TRBJ1-1; D uncertain. The CDR3 sequence is 17 residues long. V was clipped by 1 base and J by 2 bases, with 17 bases between them. CDR1 and CDR2 (germline): SGHNT, YENEEA. The CDR3 here is CASSLGEPGRGNTEAFF. For the CDR3, the DNA is TGTGCCAGCAGCTTAGGAGAACCGGGGAGAGGTAACACTGAAGCTTTCTTT.